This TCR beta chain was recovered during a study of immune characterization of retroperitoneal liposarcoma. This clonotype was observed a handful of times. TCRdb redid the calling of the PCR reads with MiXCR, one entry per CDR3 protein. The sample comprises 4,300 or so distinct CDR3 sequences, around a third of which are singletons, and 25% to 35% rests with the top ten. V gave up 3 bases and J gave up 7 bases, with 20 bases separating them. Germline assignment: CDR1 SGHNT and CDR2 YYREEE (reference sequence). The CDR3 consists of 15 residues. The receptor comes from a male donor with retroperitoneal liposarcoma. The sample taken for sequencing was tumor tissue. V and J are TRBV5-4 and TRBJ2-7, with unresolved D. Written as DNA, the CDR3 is TGTGCCAGCAGCTCATACGGCACCAGAGTTGGAGAGCAGTACTTC. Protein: CASSSYGTRVGEQYF.